Described below is a single TCR beta chain sequence and its context. Sequenced by immunoSEQ multiplex PCR; TCRdb stores in-frame clones only, minus some. In the table there are 90,000 or so clones, around nine tenths of which are singletons. The CDR3 contains 13 residues. The germline CDR1 and CDR2 sequences are SNHLY and FYNNEI. Trimming left V 11 bases short and J 3 bases short, with 16 bases between. The data stem from a study of blood T cell repertoires in COVID-19. The TCR originated in an older woman with COVID-19, enrolled during active disease. The rearrangement links TRBV2 to TRBJ1-2; perhaps TRBD1 as D (5 bases). Input material: peripheral blood. Here the CDR3 reads CAATDQVHYGYTF. CDR3 DNA: TGTGCCGCGACAGACCAAGTACACTATGGCTACACCTTC.